This T cell receptor (beta chain) was profiled in a study of blood T cell repertoires in COVID-19. The germline V gene encodes CDR1 DFQATT and CDR2 SNEGSKA (reference sequence). J lost 2 bases, V lost 3 bases, and 3 bases had no gene match. This CDR3 spans 14 amino acids. This table comes from immunoSEQ multiplex PCR, and its TCRdb copy is limited to in-frame clones, with some not included. The data show some 210,000 clones, roughly 84% seen once. Material: peripheral blood. The clonotype was recovered from a woman in her thirties or forties who had recovered from COVID-19. V usage is TRBV20-1 and J usage is TRBJ2-1; 8 bases fit TRBD2. CDR3 sequence reads: CSASPGGPYNEQFF. The CDR3 DNA sequence: TGCAGTGCTAGTCCGGGGGGGCCCTACAATGAGCAGTTCTTC.